This is a list of T cell receptor beta chains from one sample in a study of blood T cells in healthy people across ages. TCRdb independently ran MiXCR on the 5' RACE reads; one entry per CDR3 protein. The sample carries approximately 1,700,000 distinct CDR3 sequences, roughly two fifths recorded once. The sample was blood. Source of these receptors: a human donor in good health. CDR3s include the opening cysteine and the closing phenylalanine or tryptophan. The D gene is left open where the match is weak. Clone size is given for some rows only: seen once, a few or many times, or a class if the clone is expanded.

clone_size | d_call | j_call | v_call | cdr3_nt | cdr3_aa
- | TRBD1 | TRBJ1-1 | TRBV7-2 | TGTGCCAGCAGCTTAGATGGAGGACAGGGGACTGAAGCTTTCTTT | CASSLDGGQGTEAFF
- | - | TRBJ2-1 | TRBV7-9 | TGTGCCAGCAGTCGAGACGGTTACTCCTACAATGAGCAGTTCTTC | CASSRDGYSYNEQFF
- | - | TRBJ1-2 | TRBV7-9 | TGTGCCAGCAGCTTAGACCCCAGATCTAACTATGGCTACACCTTC | CASSLDPRSNYGYTF
- | TRBD1 | TRBJ2-5 | TRBV20-1 | TGCAGTGCTTCGACAGGGTTGTGGGAGACCCAGTACTTC | CSASTGLWETQYF
- | TRBD1 | TRBJ1-1 | TRBV28 | TGTGCCAGCAGCCTGTATCAGGGGGCAGGGGACACTGAAGCTTTCTTT | CASSLYQGAGDTEAFF
once | - | TRBJ2-7 | TRBV12-3/TRBV12-4 | TGTGCCAGCAGTTTAAGTTGTTTCGAGCAGTACTTC | CASSLSCFEQYF
- | - | TRBJ2-7 | TRBV6-2/TRBV6-3 | TGTGCCAGCAGTTATTATAGACTGGAGCCCTACGAGCAGTACTTC | CASSYYRLEPYEQYF
- | - | TRBJ1-6 | TRBV3-1 | TGCGCCAGCAGCCAAGGGGTCCGAAATTCACCCCTCCACTTT | CASSQGVRNSPLHF
- | TRBD1 | TRBJ2-1 | TRBV5-5 | TGTGCCAGCAGACAACAGGGGGCAAATCCCTACAATGAGCAGTTCTTC | CASRQQGANPYNEQFF
few | - | TRBJ1-5 | TRBV28 | TGTGCCAGCAGTACCTCAGGTTCAGCCCAGCATTTT | CASSTSGSAQHF
- | - | TRBJ2-7 | TRBV3-1 | TGTGCCAGCAGCCGAAAGGGCCATTTCTACGAGCAGTACTTC | CASSRKGHFYEQYF
- | - | TRBJ2-5 | TRBV5-1 | TGCGCCAGCAGCTCGACCACGTCTGCAGAGACCCAGTACTTC | CASSSTTSAETQYF
- | TRBD2 | TRBJ2-5 | TRBV28 | TGTGCCAGCAGTCTGCGAAGACTAGCGGGCAACCAAGAGACCCAGTACTTC | CASSLRRLAGNQETQYF
- | TRBD1 | TRBJ1-5 | TRBV20-1 | TGCAGTGCTAGAGATCTTCGGGACAGTAATAGCAATCAGCCCCAGCATTTT | CSARDLRDSNSNQPQHF
- | - | TRBJ2-3 | TRBV30 | TGTGCCTGGAACAGGGGCACAGATACGCAGTATTTT | CAWNRGTDTQYF
few | - | TRBJ2-3 | TRBV7-2 | TGTGCCAGCAGAGCTATAGGTAGCACAGATACGCAGTATTTT | CASRAIGSTDTQYF
few | - | TRBJ1-1 | TRBV28 | TGTGCCAGCAGTTTGTGGGGGGGCGCGGAGGAAGCTTTCTTT | CASSLWGGAEEAFF
- | - | TRBJ2-7 | TRBV12-3/TRBV12-4 | TGTGCCAGCAGTTTTTTTTGTGGGGTTGGGCACCACGAGCAGTACTTC | CASSFFCGVGHHEQYF
many | TRBD1 | TRBJ2-7 | TRBV29-1 | TGCAGCGTCCGTACCGGGACAGTTCCTTACGAGCAGTACTTC | CSVRTGTVPYEQYF
- | TRBD1 | TRBJ2-4 | TRBV5-1 | TGCGCCAGCAGCCCTGGTCACAGGGGGCAACCCATTCAGTACTTC | CASSPGHRGQPIQYF
- | - | TRBJ2-4 | TRBV10-3 | TGTGCCATCATTCGAGCAAGAATAAACATTCAGTACTTC | CAIIRARINIQYF
few | - | TRBJ2-7 | TRBV20-1 | TGCAGTGCTAGAGATCTTAAGGGATTATCCTACGAGCAGTACTTC | CSARDLKGLSYEQYF
- | - | TRBJ2-5 | TRBV4-1 | TGCGCCAGCAGCCAGAAAACCCAAGAGACCCAGTACTTC | CASSQKTQETQYF
- | TRBD1 | TRBJ1-4 | TRBV7-9 | TGTGCCAGCAGCTCCGACAGGGTAGGAAAACTGTTTTTT | CASSSDRVGKLFF
- | - | TRBJ2-3 | TRBV3-1 | TGTGCCAGCAGCCAAGCTTCGACTACACGATACACAGATACGCAGTATTTT | CASSQASTTRYTDTQYF
- | - | TRBJ2-5 | TRBV29-1 | TGCAGCGTTGATCGGATGGAAGGGACCCAGTACTTC | CSVDRMEGTQYF
- | - | TRBJ1-1 | TRBV7-9 | TGTGCCAGCAGCTTAGAAGGTTTGCGGACTGAAGCTTTCTTT | CASSLEGLRTEAFF
- | - | TRBJ1-2 | TRBV4-2 | TGTGCCAGCAGCCTTCGGAGTGGACTCGTGAACTATGGCTACACCTTC | CASSLRSGLVNYGYTF
few | TRBD1 | TRBJ2-7 | TRBV6-5 | TGTGCCAGCAGTTACTCGGGACAGGGGGAGACCTACGAGCAGTACTTC | CASSYSGQGETYEQYF
- | - | TRBJ1-1 | TRBV6-6 | TGTGCCAGCAGTTACAATGGGAAAGCTTTCTTT | CASSYNGKAFF
- | - | TRBJ1-1 | TRBV6-4 | TGTGCCAACAGCCACGGAGTGAACACTGAAGCTTTCTTT | CANSHGVNTEAFF
- | - | TRBJ2-1 | TRBV6-1 | TGTGCCAGCAGCCGAGCCTGGGTCTATGAGCAGTTCTTC | CASSRAWVYEQFF
- | - | TRBJ2-3 | TRBV7-2 | TGTGCCAGCAGTCTAAAAGCCCGTCTTTACACAGATACGCAGTATTTT | CASSLKARLYTDTQYF